This T cell receptor (beta chain) was recovered during a study of shared clonotypes between healthy human individuals. Clones were read by immunoSEQ multiplex PCR, and TCRdb kept only the in-frame ones, dropping some. The sample contains about 1.5 million clones, roughly 97% of which appear only once. Turning to this clone: In the same sample, other DNA sequences code for this CDR3.

Germline lookup yields CDR1 MNHEY and CDR2 SMNVEV (reference sequence). With 6 bases removed from V and 3 bases from J, the gap between germline ends came to 4 bases. This CDR3 contains 11 residues. The material sequenced was naive CD4+ T cells sorted from blood. Subset defined: CD45RA+ positively selected. The receptor was derived from a man aged 30 to 45 in good health. V usage is TRBV27 and J usage is TRBJ2-3, with no clear D. Here the CDR3 DNA reads TGTGCCAGCAGCTTGACAGATACGCAGTATTTT. Its translation is CASSLTDTQYF.